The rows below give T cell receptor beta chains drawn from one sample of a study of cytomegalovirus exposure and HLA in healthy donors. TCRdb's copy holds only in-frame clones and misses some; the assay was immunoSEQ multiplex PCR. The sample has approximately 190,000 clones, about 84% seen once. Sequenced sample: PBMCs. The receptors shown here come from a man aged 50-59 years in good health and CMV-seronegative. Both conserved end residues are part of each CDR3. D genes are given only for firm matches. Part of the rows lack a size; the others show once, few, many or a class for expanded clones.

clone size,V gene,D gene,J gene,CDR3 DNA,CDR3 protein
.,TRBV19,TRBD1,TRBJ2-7,TGTGCCAGTAGTTCCGGGACAGGGTCTTCCTACGAGCAGTACTTC,CASSSGTGSSYEQYF
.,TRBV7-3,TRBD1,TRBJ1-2,TGTGCCAGCAGCGCCCGGACAGGGAATAGCTATGGCTACACCTTC,CASSARTGNSYGYTF
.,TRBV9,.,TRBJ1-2,TGTGCCAGCAGCGTAAGCTATACAGGGCTCCATGGCTACACCTTC,CASSVSYTGLHGYTF
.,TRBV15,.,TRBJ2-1,TGTGCCACCAGCAGAGATCCAGACAATGAGCAGTTCTTC,CATSRDPDNEQFF
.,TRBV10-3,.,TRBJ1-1,TGTGCCATCAGTGGGTCCGGAGGAGTCAACACTGAAGCTTTCTTT,CAISGSGGVNTEAFF
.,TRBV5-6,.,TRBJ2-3,TGTGCCAGCAGTTGGTGGGCAGCGGAAGATACGCAGTATTTT,CASSWWAAEDTQYF
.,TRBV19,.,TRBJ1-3,TGTGCCAGTAACTCCGCGGGGAAGGTAAACACCATATATTTT,CASNSAGKVNTIYF
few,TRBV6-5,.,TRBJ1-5,TGTGCCAGCCATGCGGGCAGATCAAATCAGCCCCAGCATTTT,CASHAGRSNQPQHF
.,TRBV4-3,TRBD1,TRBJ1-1,TGCGCCAGCAGCCAGGATGGACAGGGGGGTGAAGCTTTCTTT,CASSQDGQGGEAFF
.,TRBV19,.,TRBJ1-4,TGTGCCAGTAGCCCAGACAGAGGACTGTTTTTT,CASSPDRGLFF